The T cell receptor (beta chain) described here comes from a study of shared clonotypes between healthy human individuals (dated by TCRdb to 2020 to 2021). Looking at the study overall: Two women and a few men aged 18 to 49 years were included in the cohort. To increase sequencing depth and limit assay-specific biases, different laboratories used diverse techniques to prepare libraries and sequence TCR repertoires. To estimate repertoire size and how much clonotypes are shared between individuals, the study performed deep sequencing of blood TCR repertoires from roughly five healthy adults. Leukapheresis yielded between about 0.85 and 10 billion PBMCs per donor.

What the study reported, not specific to this receptor: Because the study included only a small number of donors, the genetic and exposure-history diversity represented was limited. Pairwise subsampling led to the expectation that sequencing depth would affect the degree of clonotype sharing among donors. Sampling was restricted to blood, and TCR repertoires in tissues likely differ from the TCR repertoires found in blood.

Donors were healthy HIV-negative adults with no recently reported acute infections or vaccinations. All donors were Caucasian adults living in Nashville, Tennessee, USA. For unsorted samples, some 87 million PBMCs were counted, and genomic DNA was extracted using the QIAamp DNA Blood Mini kit. After blood collection by leukapheresis, PBMCs were isolated using Ficoll-Histopaque density gradient centrifugation and then cryopreserved in the vapor phase of liquid nitrogen. V loses 4 bases of germline sequence and J loses 4 bases, and the interval between the two ends is 14 bases. Taken from cysteine to phenylalanine, the CDR3 has 15 residues. Only the CDR3 part of the read is kept: 45 bases, read in frame from the first base. Based on the germline V gene, the CDR1 and CDR2 sequences are SGHRS and YFSETQ. Only a few counts were recorded for this clone. Its target antigen remains unknown. The input lacks base qualities; no much larger clone sits a single base away.

Using the deep immunoSEQ assay, TCR CDR3 regions were amplified from genomic DNA by multiplex PCR. Extracted genomic DNA from each cell subset was distributed evenly across all wells of several immunoSEQ 96-well plates, and each plate was treated as a replicate. For unsorted PBMC, 300 to 350 ng genomic DNA, equal to 32,000 or so T cell genomes, was loaded into each replicate PCR. Ten immunoSEQ deep assay plates were used to sequence unsorted PBMC genomic DNA. The purified libraries were quantified using a Qubit 3.0 fluorometer, sized with a Bioanalyzer 2100, and then quantified again using the KAPA Library Quantification kit. Every immunoSEQ 96-well plate was sequenced on a separate single-read 150-cycle Illumina NextSeq 550 flow cell. As for the original processing: The immunoSEQ output contained only junctional sequences without quality scores, so filtering could not match that applied to full-length reads. To assign V/J genes and CDR3, sequences were annotated using PyIR, a Python wrapper for IgBLAST v1.9, with IMGT germline references. Reads were filtered out if the reads had weak V/J assignments (E-value above 1e-6), no CDR3, stop codons, out-of-frame junctions, or ambiguous translated residues. V3J clonotypes were defined by identical inferred V gene, J gene, and CDR3 amino acid sequence. To compute the percentage overlap between repertoires, the number of shared unique clonotypes was divided by the size of the smaller repertoire. Richness of each repertoire was evaluated using RTK rarefaction, the Chao1 estimator, and Recon v2.1 estimates of unobserved clonotypes. The table was pulled from immuneACCESS by TCRdb, which kept in-frame rearrangements only. Such tables lose some clones; where checked, under half of the loss comes from unresolved V genes, and the rest has no known cause. The D gene and trimming were derived from the DNA, and the V and J assignments and clone size from that table. The sample profile shows approximately 440,000 clones; around 77% of them were found once. The top ten clones comprise more than 10% of the sample.

The TCR originated in a middle-aged woman in good health. Some clones in this sample may be carry-over from other donors' samples. Sequencing was carried out using PBMCs. Rearrangement joined TRBV5-1 to TRBJ2-2; too little of a D gene remains to name it. The DNA reads as follows: TGCGCCAGCAGCACGACTGAGTTGGGCACCGGGGAGCTGTTTTTT. It translates to CASSTTELGTGELFF.